This TCR beta chain came from a study of shared clonotypes between healthy human individuals. The study, taken as a whole, reports: Clonotype sharing among donors was thought likely to change with sequencing depth.

The CDR3 runs to 17 residues. The J segment lost 2 bases and the V segment lost 1 base, leaving 5 bases of the junction unmatched. The germline gives CDR1 SGDLS, CDR2 YYNGEE. Donors were Caucasian adults residing in Nashville, Tennessee, USA. Genomic DNA (from each subset) was split evenly across several immunoSEQ plates. The authors sequenced unsorted PBMC DNA on ten immunoSEQ deep assay plates. The table came from immunoSEQ multiplex PCR; TCRdb's copy has only in-frame clones and leaves some out. The sample holds about 470,000 clones; around 79% are singletons and the top ten take roughly 13%. Turning to this clone: Its antigen remains unidentified.

The receptor was derived from a woman between 40 and 55 years old in good health. Some clones in this sample may be carry-over from other donors' samples. The chain is built from TRBV9 and TRBJ2-3; 12 bases line up with TRBD2. The sequencing sample was made of PBMCs. CDR3 coding DNA: TGTGCCAGCAGCGTACTAGCGGGAGGGTCCACCACAGATACGCAGTATTTT. This sequence encodes CASSVLAGGSTTDTQYF. Supplemented by reference TRBV9 and TRBJ2-3, the full variable domain reads DSGVTQTPKHLITATGQRVTLRCSPRSGDLSVYWYQQSLDQGLQFLIQYYNGEERAKGNILERFSAQQFPDLHSELNLSSLELGDSALYFCASSVLAGGSTTDTQYFGPGTRLTVL.